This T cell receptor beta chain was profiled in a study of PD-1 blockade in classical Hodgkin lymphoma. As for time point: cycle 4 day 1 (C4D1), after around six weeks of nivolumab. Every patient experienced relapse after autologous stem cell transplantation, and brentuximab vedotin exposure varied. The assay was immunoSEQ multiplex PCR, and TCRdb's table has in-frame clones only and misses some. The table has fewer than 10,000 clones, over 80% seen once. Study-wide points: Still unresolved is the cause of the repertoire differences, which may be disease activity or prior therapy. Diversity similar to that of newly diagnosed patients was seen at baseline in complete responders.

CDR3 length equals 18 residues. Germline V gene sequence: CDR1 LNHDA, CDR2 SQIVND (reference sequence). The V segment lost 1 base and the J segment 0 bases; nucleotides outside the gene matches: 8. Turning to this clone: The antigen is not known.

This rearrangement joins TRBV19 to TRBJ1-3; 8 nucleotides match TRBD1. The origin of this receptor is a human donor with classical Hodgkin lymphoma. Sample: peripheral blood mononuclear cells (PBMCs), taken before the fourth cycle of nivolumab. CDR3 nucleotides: TGTGCCAGTAGTATAGTGGGGACAGGCCCGTTCTCTGGAAACACCATATATTTT. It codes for CASSIVGTGPFSGNTIYF.